The text below deals with one T cell receptor (beta chain). What it recognizes is unknown. There are 13 residues in the CDR3. Germline CDR1 GTSNPN, CDR2 SVGIG (reference sequence). The data are from a study of cytomegalovirus exposure and HLA in healthy donors. Findings and limits, study-wide: Confirmation was obtained in vitro that three CMV-associated chains are specific for CMV antigens.

With 60 Vbeta and 13 Jbeta primers, the PCR was carried out. TCRdb's table, derived via immunoSEQ multiplex PCR, lists solely in-frame clones and lacks some. The data show 130,000 to 150,000 clones, 70% to 85% seen once. Sequenced material: PBMCs. This chain links TRBV30 with TRBJ2-2; TRBD1 matches 9 bases. TRBJ1-3 matches the DNA end more closely, so the J call is doubtful. This TCR derives from a woman aged 55-69 years in good health and CMV-seropositive. The CDR3 nucleotides read TGTGCCTTTCCGGACAGGGGTGAGAACACCATATATTTT. This codes for CAFPDRGENTIYF.